This TCR beta chain was profiled in a study of spatial heterogeneity in lung cancer. Notes on the study in general: Expanded intratumoral alpha and beta TCR counts tracked tumor mutation counts.

This clonotype is labeled as medium-sized. The antigen is not known. The CDR3 consists of 16 residues. V gave up 3 bases and J gave up 0 bases; unmatched junction bases: 3. Germline V gene lookup returns CDR1 SGHRS and CDR2 YFSETQ. Documented time point: sample taken at primary tumor resection. Untreated early-stage non-small cell lung cancer patients, 55 to 85 in total, were the donors. Whole RNA from tumor, nontumor lung or frozen PBMC was sequenced unsorted. TCRdb fed the 5' RACE reads into MiXCR, producing one record per CDR3 protein. Of over 4,000 distinct CDR3 sequences in the sample, roughly 6% are singletons; the top ten hold 19%.

The chain is built from TRBV5-1 and TRBJ2-6; 7 nucleotides align to TRBD1. The sample in question was lung tumor tissue, obtained at surgery. The source of this sequence is a male donor with early-stage non-small cell lung cancer. In DNA, the CDR3 is TGCGCCAGCAGCTCGGGACAGACCTCTGGGGCCAACGTCCTGACTTTC. Translated, it gives CASSSGQTSGANVLTF.